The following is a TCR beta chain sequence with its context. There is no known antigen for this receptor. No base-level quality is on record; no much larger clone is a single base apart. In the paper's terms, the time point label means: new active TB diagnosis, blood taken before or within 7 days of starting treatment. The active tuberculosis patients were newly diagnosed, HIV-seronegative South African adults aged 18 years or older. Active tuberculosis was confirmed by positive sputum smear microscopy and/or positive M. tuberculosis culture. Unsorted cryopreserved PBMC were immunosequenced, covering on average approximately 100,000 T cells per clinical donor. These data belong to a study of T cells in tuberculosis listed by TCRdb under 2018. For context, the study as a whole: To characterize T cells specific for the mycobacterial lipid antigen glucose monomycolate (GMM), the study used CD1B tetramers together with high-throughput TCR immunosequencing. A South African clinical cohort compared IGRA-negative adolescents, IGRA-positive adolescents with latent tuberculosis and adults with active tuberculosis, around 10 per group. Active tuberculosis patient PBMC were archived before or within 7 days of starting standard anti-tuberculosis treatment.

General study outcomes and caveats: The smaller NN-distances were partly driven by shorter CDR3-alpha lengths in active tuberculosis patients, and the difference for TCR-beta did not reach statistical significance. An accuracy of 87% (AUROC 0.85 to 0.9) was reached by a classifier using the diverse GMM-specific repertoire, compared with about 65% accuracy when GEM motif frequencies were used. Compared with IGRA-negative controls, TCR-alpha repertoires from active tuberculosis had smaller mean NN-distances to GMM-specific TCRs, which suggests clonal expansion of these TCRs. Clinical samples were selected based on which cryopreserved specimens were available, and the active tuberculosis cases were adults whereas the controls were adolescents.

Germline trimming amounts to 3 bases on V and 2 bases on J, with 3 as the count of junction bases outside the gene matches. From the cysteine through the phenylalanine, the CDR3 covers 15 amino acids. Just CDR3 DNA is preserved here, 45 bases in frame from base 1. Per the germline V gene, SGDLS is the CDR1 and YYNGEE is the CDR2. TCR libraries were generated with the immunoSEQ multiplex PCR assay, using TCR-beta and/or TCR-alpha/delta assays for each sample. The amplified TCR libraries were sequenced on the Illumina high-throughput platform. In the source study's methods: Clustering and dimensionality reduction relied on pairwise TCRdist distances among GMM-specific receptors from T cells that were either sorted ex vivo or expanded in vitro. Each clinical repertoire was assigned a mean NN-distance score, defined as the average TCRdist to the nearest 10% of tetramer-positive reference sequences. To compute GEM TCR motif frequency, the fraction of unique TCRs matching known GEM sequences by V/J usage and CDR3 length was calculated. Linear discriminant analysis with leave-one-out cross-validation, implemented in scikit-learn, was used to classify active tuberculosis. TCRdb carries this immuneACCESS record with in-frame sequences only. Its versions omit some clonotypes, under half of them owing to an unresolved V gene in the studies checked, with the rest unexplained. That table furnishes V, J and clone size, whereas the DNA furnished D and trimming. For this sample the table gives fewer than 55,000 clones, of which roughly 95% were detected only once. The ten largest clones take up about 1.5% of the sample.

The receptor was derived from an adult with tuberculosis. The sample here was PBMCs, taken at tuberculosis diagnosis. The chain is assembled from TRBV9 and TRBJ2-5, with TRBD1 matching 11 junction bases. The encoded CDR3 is CASSARDRGQETQYF. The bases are TGTGCCAGCAGCGCCCGGGACAGGGGGCAAGAGACCCAGTACTTC.